This TCR beta chain was captured in a study of CD8 T cells in ankylosing spondylitis. For TCR beta, libraries came from quantitative 5'-RACE with molecular barcodes. TCRdb independently ran MiXCR on the 5' RACE reads; one entry per CDR3 protein. This sample has about 350,000 distinct CDR3 sequences, with roughly 20% found just once. Notes on the study in general: Matched ankylosing spondylitis synovial fluid reportedly showed significant enrichment of disease-linked clones. Blood of patients with ankylosing spondylitis appeared to be characterized by a TCR beta motif of several highly homologous variants. Disease-linked clones bore a CD8+ phenotype and were relatively rare in peripheral blood.

Points on this clonotype: The target antigen is unknown. As the CDR3 is not closed by the conserved phenylalanine or tryptophan, this likely results from a read error.

The sequence came from a male donor with ankylosing spondylitis or in good health (not recorded which). Sequencing was done on a sample of blood, either unsorted or a sorted T cell fraction (not recorded which).

The CDR3 DNA follows: TGTGCCAGCAGCCAATACAGGGGCTACGAGCAGTACCTC. The encoded protein is CASSQYRGYEQYL. The chain carries TRBV3-1 and TRBJ2-7, with TRBD1 matching over 7 bases. CDR1 is LGHDT, CDR2 YNNKEL, per germline (reference sequence). The length of the CDR3 is 13 residues. The ends lost 2 bases at V and 3 bases at J; junction bases unmatched: 1.